This T cell receptor (beta chain) was documented in a study of blood T cell repertoires in COVID-19. V dropped 5 bases and J dropped 1; count of bases not matched to a gene: 7. The CDR3 consists of 15 residues. The germline gives CDR1 SGHVS, CDR2 FQNEAQ. In the original analysis: Amplification of reference gene primers was used by the study to estimate nucleated cell counts. The data were produced by immunoSEQ multiplex PCR, yet TCRdb's version contains in-frame clones alone and is incomplete. The DNA was the basis for D and trimming; V, J and clone size are from that table. The sample yields 130,000 to 150,000 clones, around 86% seen once. This clone occurred once.

The sample comprised peripheral blood. The receptor comes from a man older than 75 with acute or convalescent COVID-19. V is TRBV7-8 and J is TRBJ2-7; TRBD2 aligns across 8 bases. The CDR3 DNA follows: TGTGCCAGCAGCCCCGGGGGGGCAAAATCCTACGAGCAGTACTTC. This gives the protein CASSPGGAKSYEQYF.